Below are 16 T cell receptor beta chains sequenced from a single sample in a study of cytomegalovirus exposure and HLA in healthy donors. In the PCR, 60 Vbeta and 13 Jbeta primers were used. The method was immunoSEQ multiplex PCR; TCRdb's version includes in-frame clones alone and lacks a portion of them. The sample has 95,000 to 120,000 clones; 82% are singletons. The sequencing sample was made of PBMCs. The receptors originated from a woman between 18 and 30 years old in good health and CMV-seronegative.

This sequence joins TRBV28 and TRBJ1-3, with TRBD1 matching 8 bases. The ends lost 5 bases at V and 4 bases at J; junction bases unmatched: 4. CDR3 length: 14 amino acids. Germline CDR1 and CDR2: MDHEN and SYDVKM. This CDR3 reads CASSGDRGGNTIYF. The CDR3 DNA sequence: TGTGCCAGCAGTGGAGACAGGGGAGGAAACACCATATATTTT. The full variable domain, in which reference TRBV28 and TRBJ1-3 provide the parts outside the CDR3, is DVKVTQSSRYLVKRTGEKVFLECVQDMDHENMFWYRQDPGLGLRLIYFSYDVKMKEKGDIPEGYSVSREKKERFSLILESASTNQTSMYLCASSGDRGGNTIYFGEGSWLTVV.

The rearrangement joins TRBV28 to TRBJ2-4; D gene ambiguous. The CDR3 covers 14 residues. V was clipped by 2 bases and J by 0 bases, with 5 bases between them. CDR1 and CDR2 from the germline V gene are MDHEN and SYDVKM. The CDR3 sequence: CASSLPVAKNIQYF. The DNA of the CDR3 is TGTGCCAGCAGTTTACCAGTAGCCAAAAACATTCAGTACTTC.

The chain uses TRBV9 and TRBJ2-7; a weak D match, TRBD1 (5 bases). Germline loops: CDR1 SGDLS, CDR2 YYNGEE. This CDR3 spans 12 amino acids. V was clipped by 4 bases and J by 3 bases, with 8 bases between them. The CDR3 reads CASSQTDYEQYF. The CDR3, as DNA: TGTGCCAGCAGCCAGACAGACTACGAGCAGTACTTC. The full variable domain, in which reference TRBV9 and TRBJ2-7 provide the parts outside the CDR3, is DSGVTQTPKHLITATGQRVTLRCSPRSGDLSVYWYQQSLDQGLQFLIQYYNGEERAKGNILERFSAQQFPDLHSELNLSSLELGDSALYFCASSQTDYEQYFGPGTRLTVT.

There are a few counts of this clone. The chain combines TRBV4-3 with TRBJ1-1, with TRBD1 identical over 7 bases. V trimming: 5 bases; J trimming: 10 bases; junction bases outside the gene matches: 7. The CDR3 covers 12 residues. Germline lookup yields CDR1 LGHNA and CDR2 YSLEER. This CDR3 is CASSSSTGRAFF. For the CDR3, the DNA is TGCGCCAGCAGCTCATCGACAGGGAGAGCTTTCTTT.

This clone was detected only a few times. The V gene is TRBV6-1, the J gene TRBJ2-1, with TRBD2 matching over 12 bases. The CDR3 consists of 17 residues. The junction had 7 bases not matched to a gene; V was cut back by 3 bases and J by 4 bases. Germline CDR1 reads MNHNS; CDR2 reads SASEGT. DNA for the CDR3: TGTGCCAGCAGTGAGACAGGAACTAGCGGGGGGTACAATGAGCAGTTCTTC. It codes for CASSETGTSGGYNEQFF.

This clone has only one observation. The CDR3 nucleotides read TGTGCCAGCAGCCCCGGGGGAGCCGGGGAGCTGTTTTTT. It encodes CASSPGGAGELFF. This chain connects TRBV5-5 to TRBJ2-2; the D gene is possibly TRBD2 (6 bases). Germline lookup yields CDR1 SGHKS and CDR2 YYEKEE (reference sequence). V lost 4 bases and J lost 6, with 10 bases in between. The CDR3 loop spans 13 amino acids. Full variable domain (outside the CDR3, taken from reference TRBV5-5 and TRBJ2-2): DAGVTQSPTHLIKTRGQQVTLRCSPISGHKSVSWYQQVLGQGPQFIFQYYEKEERGRGNFPDRFSARQFPNYSSELNVNALLLGDSALYLCASSPGGAGELFFGEGSRLTVL.

This clone showed up just once. J is TRBJ2-7 and V is TRBV5-1; tentative D call: TRBD2 (5 bases). V lost 0 bases and J lost 7, with 11 bases in between. Germline V lookup: CDR1 SGHRS, CDR2 YFSETQ. There are 13 residues in the CDR3. The CDR3 sequence is CASSLDGPGEQYF. The CDR3 DNA reads TGCGCCAGCAGCTTGGACGGTCCGGGGGAGCAGTACTTC.

The V gene is TRBV13, the J gene TRBJ1-2; no clear D gene. Looked up from germline, CDR1 is PRHDT and CDR2 is FYEKMQ (reference sequence). V lost 0 bases to trimming and J lost 6 bases, with 5 bases between them. The CDR3 consists of 12 residues. The CDR3 coding sequence is TGTGCCAGCAGCTTAGGACAGAATGGCTACACCTTC. Protein sequence: CASSLGQNGYTF.

This clone turned up a few times. J is TRBJ2-1 and V is TRBV28; 11 bases match TRBD2. This CDR3 spans 17 amino acids. The V segment lost 5 bases and the J segment 9 bases; nucleotides outside the gene matches: 15. From germline, CDR1 is MDHEN and CDR2 SYDVKM. CDR3 nucleotides: TGTGCCAGCAGTCCACTAGGGACTAGCGGAACTCGAGGTGAGCAGTTCTTC. It codes for CASSPLGTSGTRGEQFF.

The chain links TRBV7-9 to TRBJ1-2; possible D gene TRBD1, 5 bases. This CDR3 has 14 residues. Germline V gene data show CDR1 as SEHNR and CDR2 as FQNEAQ (reference sequence). With 5 bases removed from V and 3 bases from J, the gap between germline ends came to 13 bases. CDR3 amino acids: CASSLIGVDYGYTF. CDR3 in DNA: TGTGCCAGCAGCCTAATAGGGGTCGACTATGGCTACACCTTC. Supplemented by reference TRBV7-9 and TRBJ1-2, the full variable domain reads DTGVSQNPRHKITKRGQNVTFRCDPISEHNRLYWYRQTLGQGPEFLTYFQNEAQLEKSRLLSDRFSAERPKGSFSTLEIQRTEQGDSAMYLCASSLIGVDYGYTFGSGTRLTVV.

The chain has TRBV2 and TRBJ2-5; D is unclear. The CDR3 covers 15 residues. The V end lost 7 bases, the J end lost 1 base, and 16 bases lay between the germline ends. Germline V gene lookup returns CDR1 SNHLY and CDR2 FYNNEI. CDR3 protein: CASTTRRVTQETQYF. The DNA of the CDR3 is TGTGCCAGCACCACGAGGCGCGTAACCCAAGAGACCCAGTACTTC.

As to this clone: Other DNA sequences in this sample translate to the same CDR3. The V and J genes are TRBV5-1 and TRBJ1-1, with D maybe TRBD1 (6 bases). The germline CDR1 and CDR2 sequences are SGHRS and YFSETQ. V dropped 0 bases and J dropped 1 base, with 16 bases sitting between them. The CDR3 loop spans 17 amino acids. Here the CDR3 DNA reads TGCGCCAGCAGCTTGGTTGGGGGCCGTCCTCCGAACACTGAAGCTTTCTTT. This gives the protein CASSLVGGRPPNTEAFF.

The rearrangement links TRBV28 to TRBJ2-1, with D possibly matching TRBD1 (5 bases). The ends were cut back, 6 bases at V and 5 bases at J, with 11 bases in the middle. CDR3 length equals 13 residues. The germline V gene has CDR1 MDHEN and CDR2 SYDVKM. DNA for the CDR3: TGTGCCAGCAGCCGTACAGGAAACAATGAGCAGTTCTTC. This gives the protein CASSRTGNNEQFF. The whole variable domain, filled in from reference TRBV28 and TRBJ2-1, reads DVKVTQSSRYLVKRTGEKVFLECVQDMDHENMFWYRQDPGLGLRLIYFSYDVKMKEKGDIPEGYSVSREKKERFSLILESASTNQTSMYLCASSRTGNNEQFFGPGTRLTVL.

This clone was observed once. This chain uses TRBV6-5 with TRBJ2-3; D is perhaps TRBD1 (6 bases). CDR1 and CDR2 from the germline V gene are MNHEY and SVGAGI. Trimming pared 7 bases from V and 2 bases from J, leaving 13 bases between. The CDR3 runs to 14 residues. CDR3 residues: CASTRGGITDTQYF. The CDR3 nucleotides read TGTGCCAGCACCAGAGGGGGAATCACAGATACGCAGTATTTT.

A single count supports this clone. The V call is TRBV4-3, the J call TRBJ2-3; 9 bases agree with TRBD1. With V trimmed by 4 bases and J by 5 bases, 10 bases remained unmatched. Germline CDR1 reads LGHNA; CDR2 reads YSLEER. The CDR3 contains 16 residues. The CDR3: CASSLQPPGQGDTQYF. The CDR3 bases are TGCGCCAGCAGCCTCCAACCCCCGGGACAGGGAGATACGCAGTATTTT.

The chain has TRBV19 and TRBJ1-5, with TRBD1 matching over 8 bases. CDR1 and CDR2 from the germline V gene are LNHDA and SQIVND (reference sequence). J was trimmed by 0 bases and V by 6 bases; bases with no gene match: 1. The CDR3 spans 14 residues. The DNA of the CDR3 is TGTGCCAGTAGGGACAGGGATAGCAATCAGCCCCAGCATTTT. It is translated as CASRDRDSNQPQHF.